A single sample gave rise to the 6 T cell receptor beta chains below, sequenced in a study of early T cells in non-severe SARS-CoV-2 infection. One entry per CDR3 protein, called by TCRdb with MiXCR from the 5' RACE reads. The table lists about 80,000 distinct CDR3 sequences, about an eighth of them singletons. What was sequenced was whole blood. These receptors were collected from an adult who was a healthcare worker with PCR-confirmed SARS-CoV-2 infection or an uninfected control (not recorded which).

The table lists this clonotype with a few counts. This chain uses TRBV2 with TRBJ2-5; a weak D match, TRBD1 (6 bases). V shed 7 bases and J shed 0 bases, with 12 bases lying between them. The CDR3 length is 14 residues. The germline V gene encodes CDR1 SNHLY and CDR2 FYNNEI. The CDR3 DNA follows: TGTGCCAGCAAACGGGACACCGACCAAGAGACCCAGTACTTC. This gives the protein CASKRDTDQETQYF.

There are a few counts of this clonotype. The J gene is TRBJ2-7, the V gene TRBV9; 7 bases match TRBD2. Unmatched junction bases numbered 12, after V lost 10 bases and J lost 5 bases. Germline V gives CDR1 SGDLS, CDR2 YYNGEE. The CDR3 is 13 residues long. The CDR3 region is CARPGREPNEQYF. The CDR3 DNA sequence: TGTGCCCGTCCTGGGCGGGAGCCCAACGAGCAGTACTTC.

This clonotype appeared many times. The V gene is TRBV19, the J gene TRBJ1-1; D call uncertain. The CDR3 consists of 13 residues. Trimming pared 4 bases from V and 6 bases from J, leaving 12 bases between. From germline, CDR1 is LNHDA and CDR2 SQIVND (reference sequence). CDR3 in amino acids: CASSTQTSSEAFF. The CDR3, as DNA: TGTGCCAGTAGTACGCAGACGAGCTCTGAAGCTTTCTTT.

V gene TRBV15 combines with J gene TRBJ2-2, with 9 bases lining up with TRBD2. Losses at the gene ends were 0 bases for V and 7 bases for J; bases not matched to a gene: 9. The CDR3 contains 17 residues. Per the germline V gene, CDR1 is LNHNV and CDR2 is YYDKDF (reference sequence). In DNA, the CDR3 is TGTGCCACCAGCAGAGAGAGGCTAGCGGGATTGGGCGGGGAGCTGTTTTTT. Encoded protein: CATSRERLAGLGGELFF.

This clonotype was detected many times. The rearrangement uses TRBV28 and TRBJ1-2, with D unclear. Per germline, CDR1 MDHEN and CDR2 SYDVKM. CDR3 length equals 12 residues. Trimming left V 6 bases short and J 1 base short, with 6 bases between. The CDR3 coding sequence is TGTGCCAGCAGCCTCAATAACTATGGCTACACCTTC. Protein sequence: CASSLNNYGYTF.

V is TRBV14 and J is TRBJ1-1; D not resolved. Per the germline V gene, CDR1 is SGHDN and CDR2 is FVKESK. Trimming took off 1 base at V and 1 base at J, with 13 bases between the two ends. This CDR3 has 16 amino acids. Here the CDR3 DNA reads TGTGCCAGCAGCCAAGTAGTCGGAACAGAGAACACTGAAGCTTTCTTT. Its translation: CASSQVVGTENTEAFF. Supplemented by reference TRBV14 and TRBJ1-1, the full variable domain reads EAGVTQFPSHSVIEKGQTVTLRCDPISGHDNLYWYRRVMGKEIKFLLHFVKESKQDESGMPNNRFLAERTGGTYSTLKVQPAELEDSGVYFCASSQVVGTENTEAFFGQGTRLTVV.